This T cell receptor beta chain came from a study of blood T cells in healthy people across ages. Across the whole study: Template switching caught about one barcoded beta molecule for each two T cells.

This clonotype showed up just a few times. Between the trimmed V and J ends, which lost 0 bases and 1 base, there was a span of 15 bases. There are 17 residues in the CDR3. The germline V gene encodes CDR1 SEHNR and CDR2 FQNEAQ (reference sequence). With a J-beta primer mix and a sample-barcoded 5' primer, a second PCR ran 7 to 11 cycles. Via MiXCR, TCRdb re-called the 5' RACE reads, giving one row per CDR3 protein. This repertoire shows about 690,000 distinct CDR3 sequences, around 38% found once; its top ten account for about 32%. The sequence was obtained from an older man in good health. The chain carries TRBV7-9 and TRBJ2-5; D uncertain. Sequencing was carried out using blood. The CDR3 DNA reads TGTGCCAGCAGCTTAGCGCCGATGTTGGGGTCCCAAGAGACCCAGTACTTC. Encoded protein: CASSLAPMLGSQETQYF.